This is a list of T cell receptor beta chains from one sample in a study of T cells after yellow fever vaccination. TCRdb fed the 5' RACE reads into MiXCR, producing one record per CDR3 protein. The sample has about 350,000 distinct CDR3 sequences, about 7.8% seen once. The sequencing here drew on PBMCs, taken 45 days after the first yellow fever vaccination. The receptors come from a man aged 18 to 29 who received the YFV17D yellow fever vaccine. The CDR3 runs from the conserved cysteine through the conserved F or W. Each record gives: CDR3 length, D gene, J gene, V gene, clone size, CDR3 protein, CDR3 DNA. D genes are given only for firm matches. Clone sizes are given selectively: once, few, many, or a class where the clone is expanded.

11 | NA | TRBJ2-3 | TRBV27 | NA | CASSSLNTQYF | TGTGCCAGCAGTTCCTTGAATACGCAGTATTTT
13 | NA | TRBJ2-1 | TRBV4-3 | NA | CASSQERYNEQFF | TGCGCCAGCAGCCAAGAGAGATACAATGAGCAGTTCTTC
17 | NA | TRBJ2-5 | TRBV20-1 | NA | CSARETGLPSYQETQYF | TGCAGTGCTAGAGAGACCGGCTTGCCATCGTACCAAGAGACCCAGTACTTC
17 | NA | TRBJ2-1 | TRBV4-1 | few | CASSQDRWRGDYNEQFF | TGCGCCAGCAGCCAAGATAGGTGGCGCGGGGACTACAATGAGCAGTTCTTC
15 | NA | TRBJ1-3 | TRBV19 | NA | CASKGPSNSGNTIYF | TGTGCCAGCAAGGGACCGAGCAACTCTGGAAACACCATATATTTT
15 | TRBD1 | TRBJ1-1 | TRBV12-3/TRBV12-4 | many | CASSPATGGNTEAFF | TGTGCCAGCAGTCCCGCGACAGGGGGCAACACTGAAGCTTTCTTT
16 | NA | TRBJ2-3 | TRBV5-1 | many | CASSSSGGLSTDTQYF | TGCGCCAGCAGTTCATCCGGGGGGCTAAGCACAGATACGCAGTATTTT
14 | NA | TRBJ2-5 | TRBV4-1 | few | CASSPYPDQETQYF | TGCGCCAGCAGCCCCTACCCGGACCAAGAGACCCAGTACTTC
16 | TRBD1 | TRBJ1-1 | TRBV5-1 | few | CASSVDRGWTNTEAFF | TGCGCCAGCAGCGTCGACAGGGGGTGGACGAACACTGAAGCTTTCTTT
14 | NA | TRBJ2-3 | TRBV12-3/TRBV12-4 | few | CASSSGALTDTQYF | TGTGCCAGCAGTTCAGGGGCCCTCACAGATACGCAGTATTTT
13 | NA | TRBJ1-1 | TRBV6-5 | NA | CASSYSRGFEAFF | TGTGCCAGCAGTTACTCGAGGGGATTTGAAGCTTTCTTT
16 | NA | TRBJ1-1 | TRBV5-1 | NA | CASSLVSGRSNTEAFF | TGCGCCAGCAGCTTGGTGTCAGGGCGTTCGAACACTGAAGCTTTCTTT
13 | NA | TRBJ1-5 | TRBV12-3/TRBV12-4 | few | CASRSELTGPQHF | TGTGCCAGCAGATCAGAACTCACCGGGCCCCAGCATTTT
16 | NA | TRBJ2-6 | TRBV28 | few | CASSLGGPGRSSGRAF | TGTGCCAGCAGTTTAGGGGGTCCAGGACGGTCCTCTGGTAGGGCTTTC
18 | TRBD2 | TRBJ2-6 | TRBV18 | NA | CDSSPRSGGDDGANVLTF | TGTGACAGCTCACCCCGAAGCGGGGGCGATGATGGGGCCAACGTCCTGACTTTC
13 | NA | TRBJ2-1 | TRBV7-9 | NA | CATSGDPYNEQFF | TGTGCCACCTCAGGGGATCCCTACAATGAGCAGTTCTTC
15 | NA | TRBJ2-2 | TRBV7-2 | NA | CASCLRDLVNGELFF | TGTGCCAGCTGCTTAAGGGACCTGGTTAACGGGGAGCTGTTTTTT
14 | NA | TRBJ2-5 | TRBV6-5 | many | CASRLDRLQETQYF | TGTGCCAGCAGACTCGACAGACTACAAGAGACCCAGTACTTC
15 | NA | TRBJ2-1 | TRBV5-1 | few | CASSVTPSSYNEQFF | TGCGCCAGCAGCGTCACTCCATCATCCTACAATGAGCAGTTCTTC
12 | TRBD1 | TRBJ1-1 | TRBV29-1 | few | CSGGQLNTEAFF | TGCAGCGGGGGACAGCTGAACACTGAAGCTTTCTTT
13 | NA | TRBJ2-5 | TRBV12-5 | many | CASGSWTTETQYF | TGTGCTAGTGGTTCCTGGACGACGGAGACCCAGTACTTC
15 | NA | TRBJ1-2 | TRBV7-9 | NA | CASSAGTGNGYGYTF | TGTGCCAGCAGCGCCGGGACCGGGAATGGGTATGGCTACACCTTC
15 | NA | TRBJ2-1 | TRBV7-7 | few | CASSFQDTGYNEQFF | TGTGCCAGCAGCTTCCAGGACACGGGTTACAATGAGCAGTTCTTC
16 | TRBD1 | TRBJ1-5 | TRBV10-3 | few | CAISSLPTGSNQPQHF | TGTGCCATCAGTTCCCTACCGACAGGGTCTAATCAGCCCCAGCATTTT
14 | NA | TRBJ2-7 | TRBV7-2 | few | CASSLKSATYEQYF | TGTGCCAGCAGCTTAAAATCCGCCACCTACGAGCAGTACTTC
13 | NA | TRBJ1-5 | TRBV20-1 | NA | CSARDRDYQPQHF | TGCAGTGCTAGGGACAGAGACTATCAGCCCCAGCATTTT
14 | TRBD1 | TRBJ1-6 | TRBV6-1 | NA | CASSRDRINSPLHF | TGTGCCAGCAGTAGGGACAGGATTAATTCACCCCTCCACTTT
15 | NA | TRBJ2-1 | TRBV28 | few | CASSFRAGVGNEQFF | TGTGCCAGCAGTTTCCGGGCAGGGGTGGGGAATGAGCAGTTCTTC
14 | NA | TRBJ2-1 | TRBV2 | NA | CATEALGSYNEQFF | TGTGCCACGGAGGCCCTAGGCTCCTACAATGAGCAGTTCTTC
17 | NA | TRBJ1-5 | TRBV7-9 | few | CASSSPTSDKGNQPQHF | TGTGCCAGCAGCTCACCAACCTCGGACAAAGGCAATCAGCCCCAGCATTTT
14 | TRBD1 | TRBJ2-3 | TRBV11-3 | NA | CASSTGQGPDTQYF | TGTGCCAGCAGCACGGGACAGGGCCCCGATACGCAGTATTTT
13 | NA | TRBJ2-1 | TRBV30 | NA | CAWSVRGANEQFF | TGTGCCTGGAGTGTTAGGGGGGCAAATGAGCAGTTCTTC
14 | TRBD2 | TRBJ2-7 | TRBV5-1 | NA | CASSGGLGGYEQYF | TGCGCCAGCAGCGGGGGACTAGGGGGCTACGAGCAGTACTTC
14 | NA | TRBJ1-2 | TRBV18 | many | CASSPWTARDGYTF | TGTGCCAGCTCACCTTGGACGGCCAGGGATGGCTACACCTTC
15 | TRBD2 | TRBJ2-2 | TRBV24-1 | many | CATAPYGGITGELFF | TGTGCCACCGCGCCCTACGGGGGGATCACCGGGGAGCTGTTTTTT
12 | TRBD1 | TRBJ1-1 | TRBV6-1 | few | CASRDRITEAFF | TGTGCCAGCCGGGACAGGATTACTGAAGCTTTCTTT